This T cell receptor (beta chain) was documented in a study of patients and donors after allogeneic stem cell transplantation. TCRdb called the RT-PCR reads again in MiXCR, with one record for every CDR3 protein. This sample has around 160,000 distinct CDR3 sequences, with about 32% found just once. Ten or more counts support this clonotype. The ends lost 6 bases at V and 4 bases at J; junction bases unmatched: 4. CDR3 length equals 14 residues. The TCR sequence derives from a human donor who was either an allogeneic HSCT recipient or a stem cell or donor lymphocyte infusion donor (not recorded which). It is not recorded whose cells these are; they may come from a transplant donor. The chain carries TRBV12-3 or TRBV12-4 and TRBJ1-5; 9 bases align to TRBD1. The sample was blood, either unsorted or a sorted T cell fraction (not recorded which). The CDR3 protein is CASSRGTGNQPQHF. CDR3 nucleotides: TGTGCCAGCAGCCGAGGGACAGGGAATCAGCCCCAGCATTTT.